This TCR beta chain was sequenced in a study of cytomegalovirus exposure and HLA in healthy donors. As for the study in general: Previous work identified roughly 120 million unique TCR beta sequences from around 170 million T cells. The study's findings and limits: It was reported that the classifier diagnosed cytomegalovirus status with high specificity and sensitivity in both the original and validation cohorts.

PCR involved 60 Vbeta and 13 Jbeta primers. Per the original methods: A later analysis counted around 74 million unique TCR beta chains, roughly 11 million shared. Assay: immunoSEQ multiplex PCR; the TCRdb copy retains only in-frame clones and omits some. That table is the source of V, J and clone size, and D and trimming were worked out from the DNA. The sample contains around 140,000 clones, 80% to 90% of which appear only once. On this clone itself: Antigen specificity is unknown.

Material: PBMCs. The sequence was obtained from a woman in her twenties or thirties in good health and CMV-seronegative.

CDR3 nucleotide sequence: TGCGCCAGCAGTTCATTTCAGGGGGCTCGGAATGGCTACACCTTC. Translating it yields CASSSFQGARNGYTF. This rearrangement joins TRBV5-1 to TRBJ1-2; 8 nucleotides match TRBD1. V lost 5 bases to trimming and J lost 6 bases; unmatched junction nucleotides: 12. This CDR3 comprises 15 residues. Per germline, CDR1 SGHRS and CDR2 YFSETQ.